These 8 T cell receptor beta chains came from one sample sequenced in a study of blood T cells in healthy people across ages. A second PCR of 7 to 11 cycles used a sample-barcoded 5' primer and a J-beta primer mix. TCRdb independently ran MiXCR on the 5' RACE reads; one entry per CDR3 protein. The table records more than 750,000 distinct CDR3 sequences, 29% of them present only once. These data were likewise used in another study, on T cells of mothers and their children.

The sequencing sample was made of blood. All receptors come from a middle-aged woman in good health.

This clonotype was observed a handful of times. This rearrangement joins TRBV20-1 to TRBJ2-6; D not certain. V was cut by 2 bases and J by 0 bases, with 14 bases left in between. Germline loops: CDR1 DFQATT, CDR2 SNEGSKA (reference sequence). This CDR3 contains 17 residues. The CDR3 bases are TGCAGTGCTAGACGGTCCGGTGACTCCTCTGGGGCCAACGTCCTGACTTTC. It translates to CSARRSGDSSGANVLTF.

V is TRBV12-3 or TRBV12-4 and J is TRBJ2-7; 9 positions match TRBD1. J was trimmed by 5 bases and V by 5 bases; bases with no gene match: 10. This CDR3 is built from 15 residues. This CDR3 is CASSRSGQGSNEQYF. The CDR3 nucleotides read TGTGCCAGCAGTCGCTCGGGACAGGGTTCCAACGAGCAGTACTTC.

In its sample, this clonotype was seen a few times. The chain links TRBV6-6 to TRBJ1-1; D is unresolved. The CDR3 sequence is 11 residues long. The V end lost 8 bases, the J end lost 5 bases, and 9 bases lay between the germline ends. Germline CDR1 and CDR2: MNHNY and SVGAGI (reference sequence). The CDR3 sequence: CASLGDTEAFF. The CDR3 DNA reads TGTGCCAGCCTGGGTGATACTGAAGCTTTCTTT.

This clonotype was seen only a few times. This could be a read error, since a much larger clone is one nucleotide away. The CDR3 loop is CASNQRTGAKETQYF. The CDR3 region has the DNA TGTGCCAGCAACCAGAGGACAGGAGCGAAAGAGACCCAGTACTTC. The rearrangement links TRBV12-3 or TRBV12-4 to TRBJ2-5; 7 bases line up with TRBD1. The CDR3 is 15 amino acids. Losses at the gene ends were 7 bases for V and 3 bases for J; bases not matched to a gene: 11.

The rearrangement links TRBV25-1 to TRBJ1-4; D remains ambiguous. The CDR3 has 14 amino acids. Trimming stripped 3 bases from V and 8 bases from J, with 13 bases between. The germline V gene has CDR1 MGHDK and CDR2 SYGVNS. CDR3 bases: TGTGCCAGCAGTGATAGGACGGGAGGGGAAAAACTGTTTTTT. Encoded protein: CASSDRTGGEKLFF. The full variable domain, completed using reference TRBV25-1 and TRBJ1-4, is EADIYQTPRYLVIGTGKKITLECSQTMGHDKMYWYQQDPGMELHLIHYSYGVNSTEKGDLSSESTVSRIRTEHFPLTLESARPSHTSQYLCASSDRTGGEKLFFGSGTQLSVL.

Comment on this clonotype: Relative to the germline gene, one junction end is altered; a read error may explain this. The V call is TRBV6-5, the J call TRBJ2-2, with 8 positions matching TRBD2. Germline V CDR1 and CDR2: MNHEY, SVGAGI. The CDR3 is 17 residues long. The DNA for the CDR3 is TGTGCCAGCAGTTACTGGTCGGGGCGGGGGGACACCGGGGAGCGGTTTTTT. This sequence encodes CASSYWSGRGDTGERFF.

This rearrangement joins TRBV7-9 to TRBJ1-2; TRBD1 aligns across 10 bases. The J segment lost 3 bases and the V segment lost 6 bases, leaving 10 bases of the junction unmatched. Germline-derived CDR1 and CDR2 are SEHNR and FQNEAQ (reference sequence). This CDR3 is built from 16 residues. In DNA, the CDR3 is TGTGCCAGCAGTCAGCAGGCGGGGACAGGGGACTATGGCTACACCTTC. It is translated as CASSQQAGTGDYGYTF.

This clonotype was picked up a small number of times. This chain uses TRBV7-9 with TRBJ2-3; tentatively, D is TRBD2 (5 bases). Trimming removed 0 bases at V and 6 bases at J, with 7 bases between. The CDR3 is 13 amino acids. Germline CDR1 is SEHNR and CDR2 is FQNEAQ (reference sequence). The CDR3 coding sequence is TGTGCCAGCAGCTTAGCGTTAGCGGATACGCAGTATTTT. This sequence encodes CASSLALADTQYF.